This T cell receptor (beta chain) comes out of a study of control samples from healthy donors and cancer patients. V gave up 6 bases and J gave up 4 bases; unmatched junction bases: 9. CDR1 MDHEN and CDR2 SYDVKM come from the germline V gene. The CDR3 is 14 amino acids. The count of this clone is one. TCRdb's table, derived via immunoSEQ multiplex PCR, lists solely in-frame clones and lacks some. The table includes approximately 81,000 clones, around 94% detected once. The clonotype comes from a woman younger than 35 in good health. Input material: blood. This rearrangement joins TRBV28 to TRBJ2-7; TRBD2 matches at 7 bases. Here the CDR3 reads CASRPVGGRYEQYF. CDR3 DNA: TGTGCCAGCAGGCCGGTGGGGGGGAGATACGAGCAGTACTTC.